This TCR beta chain emerged from a study of CD8+CD57+ T cells in acquired aplastic anemia. Between the trimmed V and J ends, which lost 7 bases and 1 base, there was a span of 13 bases. Germline loops: CDR1 SGHAT, CDR2 FQNNGV. The CDR3 has 14 amino acids. This clonotype is a singleton in its sample. CD8+CD57+ cell expansion had been shown by flow cytometry in patients chosen for sequencing. None of the patients had been given any therapy when their blood was sampled. Profiling that covered TCR beta VDJ and CDR3 relied on genomic DNA as its template. TCRdb reanalysed the reads using MiXCR and keeps one entry per CDR3 protein. The sample has under 200,000 distinct CDR3 sequences, just under 50% seen once.

The chain has TRBV11-2 and TRBJ1-1, with D unresolved. This TCR came from a human donor with aplastic anemia. Source material: sorted CD4+, CD8+, or CD8+CD57+ T cells (not recorded which) from PBMCs. The CDR3 reads CASNEPLTNTEAFF. The CDR3 region has the DNA TGTGCCAGCAACGAGCCTCTGACGAACACTGAAGCTTTCTTT.